This T cell receptor beta chain emerged from a study of cytomegalovirus exposure and HLA in healthy donors. Study-wide findings and caveats: In vitro confirmation showed three CMV-associated chains to be CMV antigen specific.

The length of the CDR3 is 15 residues. Germline V gene sequence: CDR1 SGHTA, CDR2 FQGNSA. This clone was seen more than once but under ten times. Its antigen is as yet unknown. The junction departs from germline at one end; a sequencing error may be responsible. It was with 60 Vbeta and 13 Jbeta primers that the PCR ran. Measured with immunoSEQ multiplex PCR; TCRdb has only the in-frame clones, and not every one. This sample yields 150,000 to 200,000 clones, of which roughly 13% are seen a single time; about 7.8% belongs to the top ten. The chain employs TRBV7-2 and TRBJ1-6, with a tentative D call TRBD1 (5 bases). The sequenced sample was PBMCs. This TCR came from a man over 45 in good health and CMV-seropositive. The CDR3 loop reads CASSQGFSYNSPLHF. CDR3 sequence (DNA): TGTGCCAGCAGCCAGGGATTCTCCTATAATTCACCCCTTCACTTT.